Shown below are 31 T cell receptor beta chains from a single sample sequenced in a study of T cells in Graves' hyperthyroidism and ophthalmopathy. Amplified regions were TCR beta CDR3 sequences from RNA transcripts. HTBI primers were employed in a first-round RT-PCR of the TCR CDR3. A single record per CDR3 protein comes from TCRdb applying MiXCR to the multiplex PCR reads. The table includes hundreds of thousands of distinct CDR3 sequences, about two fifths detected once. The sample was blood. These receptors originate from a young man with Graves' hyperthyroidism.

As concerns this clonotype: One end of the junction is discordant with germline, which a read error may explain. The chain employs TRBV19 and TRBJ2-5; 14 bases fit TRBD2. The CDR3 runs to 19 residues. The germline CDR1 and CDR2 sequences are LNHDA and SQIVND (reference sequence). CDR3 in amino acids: CASSGPRTSGGPPQEAQYF. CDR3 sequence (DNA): TGTGCCAGTAGTGGGCCCAGGACTAGCGGGGGGCCGCCACAAGAGGCCCAGTACTTC. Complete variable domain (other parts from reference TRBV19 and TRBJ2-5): DGGITQSPKYLFRKEGQNVTLSCEQNLNHDAMYWYRQDPGQGLRLIYYSQIVNDFQKGDIAEGYSVSREKKESFPLTVTSAQKNPTAFYLCASSGPRTSGGPPQEAQYFGPGTRLLVL.

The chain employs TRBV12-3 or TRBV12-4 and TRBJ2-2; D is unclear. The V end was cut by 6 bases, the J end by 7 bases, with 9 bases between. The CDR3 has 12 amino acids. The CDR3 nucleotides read TGTGCCAGCAGCCCGACCCTCGGGGAGCTGTTTTTT. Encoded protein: CASSPTLGELFF.

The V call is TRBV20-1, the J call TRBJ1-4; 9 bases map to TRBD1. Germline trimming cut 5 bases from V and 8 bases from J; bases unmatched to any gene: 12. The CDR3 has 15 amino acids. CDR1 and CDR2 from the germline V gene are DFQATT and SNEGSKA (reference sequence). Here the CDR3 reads CSAPAVRTGVEKLFF. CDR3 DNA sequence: TGCAGTGCTCCGGCAGTTAGGACAGGGGTCGAAAAACTGTTTTTT.

The CDR3 nucleotides read TGCGCCAGCAGCGGTTCCGGGACAGCGGAAAAACTGTTTTTT. Protein: CASSGSGTAEKLFF. This chain uses TRBV5-1 with TRBJ1-4; 7 nucleotides line up with TRBD1. Looked up from germline, CDR1 is SGHRS and CDR2 is YFSETQ. J gave up 8 bases and V 4 bases, and 8 bases lay outside the gene matches. The CDR3 loop spans 14 amino acids.

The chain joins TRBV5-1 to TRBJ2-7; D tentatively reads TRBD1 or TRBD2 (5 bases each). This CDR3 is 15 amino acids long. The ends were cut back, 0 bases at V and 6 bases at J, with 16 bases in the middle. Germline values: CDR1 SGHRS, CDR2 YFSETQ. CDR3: CASSLVGTQDFEQYF. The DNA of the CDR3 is TGCGCCAGCAGCTTGGTTGGGACCCAGGACTTCGAGCAGTACTTC.

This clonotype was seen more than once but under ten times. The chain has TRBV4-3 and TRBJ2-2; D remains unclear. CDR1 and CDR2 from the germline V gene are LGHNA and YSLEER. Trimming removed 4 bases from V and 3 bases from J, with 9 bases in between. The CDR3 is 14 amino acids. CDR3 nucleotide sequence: TGCGCCAGCAGCCCCGGCCCGGACACCGGGGAGCTGTTTTTT. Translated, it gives CASSPGPDTGELFF.

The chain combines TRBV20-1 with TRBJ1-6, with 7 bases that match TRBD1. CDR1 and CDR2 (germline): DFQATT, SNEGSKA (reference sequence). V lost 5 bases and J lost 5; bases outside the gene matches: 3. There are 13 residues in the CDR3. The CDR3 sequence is CSAGGTDNSPLHF. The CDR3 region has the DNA TGCAGTGCTGGTGGGACAGATAATTCACCCCTCCACTTT.

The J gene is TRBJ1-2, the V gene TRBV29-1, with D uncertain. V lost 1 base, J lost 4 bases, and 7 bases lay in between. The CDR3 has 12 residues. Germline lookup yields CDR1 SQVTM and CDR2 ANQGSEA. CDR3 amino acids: CSVEAQAYGYTF. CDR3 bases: TGCAGCGTTGAAGCCCAGGCCTATGGCTACACCTTC.

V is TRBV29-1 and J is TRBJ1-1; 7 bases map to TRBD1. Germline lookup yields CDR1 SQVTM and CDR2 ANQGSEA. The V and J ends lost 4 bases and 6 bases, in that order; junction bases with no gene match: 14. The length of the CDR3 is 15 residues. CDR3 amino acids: CSVGGRGAHRPEAFF. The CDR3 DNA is TGCAGCGTTGGGGGCAGGGGGGCGCATAGGCCTGAAGCTTTCTTT.

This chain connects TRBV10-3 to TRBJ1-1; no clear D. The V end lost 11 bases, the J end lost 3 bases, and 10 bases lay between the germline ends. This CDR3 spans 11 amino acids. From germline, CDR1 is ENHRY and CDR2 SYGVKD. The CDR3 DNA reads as TGTGCCTATGCGAGGGACACTGAAGCTTTCTTT. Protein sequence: CAYARDTEAFF.

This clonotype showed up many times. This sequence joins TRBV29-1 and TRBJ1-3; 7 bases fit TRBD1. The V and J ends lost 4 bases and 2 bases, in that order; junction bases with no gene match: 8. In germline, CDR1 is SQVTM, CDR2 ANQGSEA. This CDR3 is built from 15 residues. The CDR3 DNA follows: TGCAGCGTTGCAGGGGGTCTAGAAACTGGAAACACCATATATTTT. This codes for CSVAGGLETGNTIYF.

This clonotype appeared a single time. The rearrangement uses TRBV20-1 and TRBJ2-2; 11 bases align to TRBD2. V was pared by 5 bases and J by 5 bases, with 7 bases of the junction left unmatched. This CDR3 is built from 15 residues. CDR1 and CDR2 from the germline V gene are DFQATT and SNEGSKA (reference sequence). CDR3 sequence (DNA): TGCAGTGCTTCCCTTCGACTAGCGGGGACCGGGGAGCTGTTTTTT. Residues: CSASLRLAGTGELFF.

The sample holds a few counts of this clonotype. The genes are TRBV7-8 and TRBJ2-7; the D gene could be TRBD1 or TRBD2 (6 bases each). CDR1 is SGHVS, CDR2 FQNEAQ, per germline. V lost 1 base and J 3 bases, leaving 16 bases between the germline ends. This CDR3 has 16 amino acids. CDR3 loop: CASSLEGGGTSYEQYF. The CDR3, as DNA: TGTGCCAGCAGCTTAGAAGGAGGCGGGACAAGCTACGAGCAGTACTTC.

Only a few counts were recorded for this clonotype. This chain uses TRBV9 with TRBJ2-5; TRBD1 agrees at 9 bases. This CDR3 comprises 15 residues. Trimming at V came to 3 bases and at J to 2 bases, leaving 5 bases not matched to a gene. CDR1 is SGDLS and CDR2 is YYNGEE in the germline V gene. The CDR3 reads CASSGEGTGQETQYF. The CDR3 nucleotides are TGTGCCAGCAGCGGAGAAGGGACAGGGCAAGAGACCCAGTACTTC.

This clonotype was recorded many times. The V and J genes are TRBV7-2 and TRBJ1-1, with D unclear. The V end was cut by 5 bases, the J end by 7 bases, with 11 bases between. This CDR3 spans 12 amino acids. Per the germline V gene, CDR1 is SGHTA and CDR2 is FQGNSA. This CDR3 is CASSHYDREAFF. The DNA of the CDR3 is TGTGCCAGCAGCCACTACGACCGTGAAGCTTTCTTT.

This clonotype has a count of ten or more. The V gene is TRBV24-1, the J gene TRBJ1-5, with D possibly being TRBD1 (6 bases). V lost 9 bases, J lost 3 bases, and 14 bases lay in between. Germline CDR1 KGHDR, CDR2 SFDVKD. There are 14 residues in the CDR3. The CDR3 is CATGSWGPNQPQHF. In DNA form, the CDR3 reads TGTGCCACCGGGTCGTGGGGGCCCAATCAGCCCCAGCATTTT.

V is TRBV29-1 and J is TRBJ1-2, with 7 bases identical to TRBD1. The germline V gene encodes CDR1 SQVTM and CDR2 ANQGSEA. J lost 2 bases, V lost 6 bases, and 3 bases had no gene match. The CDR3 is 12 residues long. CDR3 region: CSVNRGNYGYTF. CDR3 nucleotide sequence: TGCAGCGTCAACAGGGGAAACTATGGCTACACCTTC. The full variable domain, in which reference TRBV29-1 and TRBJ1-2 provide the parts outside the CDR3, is SAVISQKPSRDICQRGTSLTIQCQVDSQVTMMFWYRQQPGQSLTLIATANQGSEATYESGFVIDKFPISRPNLTFSTLTVSNMSPEDSSIYLCSVNRGNYGYTFGSGTRLTVV.

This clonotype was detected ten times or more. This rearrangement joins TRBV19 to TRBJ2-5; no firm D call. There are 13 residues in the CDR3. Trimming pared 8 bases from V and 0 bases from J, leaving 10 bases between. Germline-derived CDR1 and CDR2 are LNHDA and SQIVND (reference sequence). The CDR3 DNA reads TGTGCCAGTTCGGCGAACGACCAAGAGACCCAGTACTTC. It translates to CASSANDQETQYF.

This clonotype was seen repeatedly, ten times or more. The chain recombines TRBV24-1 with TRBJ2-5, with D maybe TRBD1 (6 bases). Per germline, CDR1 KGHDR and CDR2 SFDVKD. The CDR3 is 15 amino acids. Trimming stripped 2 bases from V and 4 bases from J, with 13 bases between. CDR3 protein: CATSDSRQVAETQYF. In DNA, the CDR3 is TGTGCCACCAGTGATTCCCGACAGGTAGCAGAGACCCAGTACTTC.

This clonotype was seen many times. CDR3 coding DNA: TGCGCCAGCAGCCAAGAGTCAGTGGCCTACGAGCAGTACTTC. Residues: CASSQESVAYEQYF. The chain has TRBV4-1 and TRBJ2-7, with no clear D. The length of the CDR3 is 14 residues. The germline V gene has CDR1 MGHRA and CDR2 YSYEKL. Deletions cut 0 bases from V and 2 bases from J, with 8 bases between.

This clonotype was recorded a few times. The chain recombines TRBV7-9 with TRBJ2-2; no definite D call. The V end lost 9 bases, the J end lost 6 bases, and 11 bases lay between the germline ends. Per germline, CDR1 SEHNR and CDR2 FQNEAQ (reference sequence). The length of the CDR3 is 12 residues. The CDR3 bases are TGTGCCAGTACCGGGCGCTCCGGGGAGCTGTTTTTT. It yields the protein CASTGRSGELFF.

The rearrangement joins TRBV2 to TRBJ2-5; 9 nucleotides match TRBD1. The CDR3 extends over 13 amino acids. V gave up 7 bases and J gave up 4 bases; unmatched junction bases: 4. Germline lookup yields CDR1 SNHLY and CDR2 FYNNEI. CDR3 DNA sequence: TGTGCCAGCAACCGACAGGGGGGAGAGACCCAGTACTTC. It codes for CASNRQGGETQYF.

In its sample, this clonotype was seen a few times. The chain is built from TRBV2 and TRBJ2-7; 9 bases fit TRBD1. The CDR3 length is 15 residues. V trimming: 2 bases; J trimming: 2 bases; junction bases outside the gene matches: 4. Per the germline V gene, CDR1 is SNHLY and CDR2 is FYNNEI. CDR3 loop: CASSEQGQGTYEQYF. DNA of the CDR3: TGTGCCAGCAGTGAACAGGGACAGGGAACCTACGAGCAGTACTTC.

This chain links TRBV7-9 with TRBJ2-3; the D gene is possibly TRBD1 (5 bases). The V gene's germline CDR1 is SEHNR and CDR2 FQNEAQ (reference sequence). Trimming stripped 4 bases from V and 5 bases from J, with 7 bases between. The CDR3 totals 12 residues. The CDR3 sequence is CASSSQGDTQYF. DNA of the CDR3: TGTGCCAGCAGCTCCCAGGGAGATACGCAGTATTTT.

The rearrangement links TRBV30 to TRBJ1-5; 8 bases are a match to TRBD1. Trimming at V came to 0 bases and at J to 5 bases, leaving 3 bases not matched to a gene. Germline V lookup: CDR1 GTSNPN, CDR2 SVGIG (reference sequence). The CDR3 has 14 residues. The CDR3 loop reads CAWSVGQGDQPQHF. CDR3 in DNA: TGTGCCTGGAGTGTAGGACAGGGAGATCAGCCCCAGCATTTT.

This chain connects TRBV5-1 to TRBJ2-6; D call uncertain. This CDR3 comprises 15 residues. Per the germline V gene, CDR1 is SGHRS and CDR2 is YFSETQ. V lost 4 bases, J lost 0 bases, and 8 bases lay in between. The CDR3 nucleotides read TGCGCCAGCAGCGGCGGCTTCTCTGGGGCCAACGTCCTGACTTTC. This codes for CASSGGFSGANVLTF.

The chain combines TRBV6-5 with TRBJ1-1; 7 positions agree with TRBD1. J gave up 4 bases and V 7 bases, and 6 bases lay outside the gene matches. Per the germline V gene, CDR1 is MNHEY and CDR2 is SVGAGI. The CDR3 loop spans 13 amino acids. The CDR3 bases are TGTGCCAGCATGATGGGACAGCGCACTGAAGCTTTCTTT. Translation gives CASMMGQRTEAFF.

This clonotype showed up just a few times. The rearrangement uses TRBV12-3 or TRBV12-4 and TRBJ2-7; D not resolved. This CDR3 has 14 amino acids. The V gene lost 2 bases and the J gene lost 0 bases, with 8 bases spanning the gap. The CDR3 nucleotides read TGTGCCAGCAGTTTATGGGTTCACTCCTACGAGCAGTACTTC. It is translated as CASSLWVHSYEQYF.

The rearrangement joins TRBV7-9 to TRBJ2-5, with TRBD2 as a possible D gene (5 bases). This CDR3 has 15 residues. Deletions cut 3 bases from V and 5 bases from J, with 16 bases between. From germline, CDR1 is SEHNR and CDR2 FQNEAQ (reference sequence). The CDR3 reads CASSFTDFARETQYF. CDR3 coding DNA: TGTGCCAGCAGCTTCACGGACTTCGCCCGTGAGACCCAGTACTTC.

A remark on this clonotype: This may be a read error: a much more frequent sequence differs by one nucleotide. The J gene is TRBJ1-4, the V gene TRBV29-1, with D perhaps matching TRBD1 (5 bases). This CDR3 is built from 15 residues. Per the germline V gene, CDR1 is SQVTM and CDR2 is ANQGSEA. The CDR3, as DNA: TGCAGCGTTGAAGATCAGTATCTGGGGGGGGAAAAACTGTCTTTT. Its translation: CSVEDQYLGGEKLSF.

The CDR3 DNA is TGTGCCAGCAGCTTATTGACAGGCGCGGGATATGGAAACACCATATATTTT. This codes for CASSLLTGAGYGNTIYF. This sequence joins TRBV7-2 and TRBJ1-3; D is perhaps TRBD1 (6 bases). Germline values: CDR1 SGHTA, CDR2 FQGNSA. The CDR3 totals 17 residues. Trimming pared 2 bases from V and 3 bases from J, leaving 17 bases between.